These T cell receptor beta chains were read from a single sample in a study of blood T cell dynamics during melanoma immunotherapy. TCRdb's table, derived via immunoSEQ multiplex PCR, lists solely in-frame clones and lacks some. This sample has around 8,100 clones; more than 65% occur once, and the top ten carry more than 0.9%. Source: blood, taken from a patient treated with checkpoint blockade. Receptors originate from a human donor with melanoma. The CDR3 runs from the conserved cysteine through the conserved F or W. The D gene is left open where the match is weak. Part of the rows lack a size; the others show once, few, many or a class for expanded clones.

v_gene	d_gene	j_gene	abundance	CDR3nt	CDR3aa
TRBV18	.	TRBJ2-2	.	TGTGCCAGCTCACCGGAAAGAAACACCGGGGAGCTGTTTTTT	CASSPERNTGELFF
TRBV10-3	TRBD2	TRBJ2-3	.	TGTGCCATCAGCCAAGCGGGAGATCAGACAGATACGCAGTATTTT	CAISQAGDQTDTQYF
TRBV28	.	TRBJ1-5	.	TGTGCCAGCAGTTTATCGGAATATAGCAATCAGCCCCAGCATTTT	CASSLSEYSNQPQHF
TRBV18	.	TRBJ1-3	.	TGTGCCAGCTCACCGCCTAACGAGGGCTACTCTGGAAACACCATATATTTT	CASSPPNEGYSGNTIYF
TRBV4-1	.	TRBJ1-5	few	TGCGCCAGCAGCCAAGACAGGGATCAGCCCCAGCATTTT	CASSQDRDQPQHF
TRBV28	.	TRBJ2-4	.	TGTGCCAGCACCTTAGACAGAACCTTAGCCAAAAACATTCAGTACTTC	CASTLDRTLAKNIQYF
TRBV29-1	TRBD2	TRBJ2-3	.	TGCAGCGTTGAAGATCGCCTTAGCGGGAGTGCAGATACGCAGTATTTT	CSVEDRLSGSADTQYF
TRBV13	.	TRBJ2-1	once	TGTGCCAGCAGCTTAGAGGGGAAGTCGGGACTTCGACCCAATGAGCAGTTCTTC	CASSLEGKSGLRPNEQFF
TRBV28	.	TRBJ2-3	.	TGTGCCAGCAGCTCACACACGACAGGAATCCGGGATACGCAGTATTTT	CASSSHTTGIRDTQYF
TRBV4-3	TRBD1	TRBJ2-7	.	TGCGCCAGCAGCCTTCGGGACAGGTTGATCGACGAGCAGTACTTC	CASSLRDRLIDEQYF
TRBV2	TRBD1	TRBJ2-1	.	TGTGCCAGCAGTGCGGACAGGGGGGAAGGTGGCGAGCAGTTCTTC	CASSADRGEGGEQFF
TRBV19	TRBD1	TRBJ2-7	.	TGTGCCAGTAGTTCCTCGGGACAGGGGGCTCTAGCGGGAGTGTACGAGCAGTACTTC	CASSSSGQGALAGVYEQYF
TRBV29-1	TRBD1	TRBJ2-7	.	TGCAGCGTTGGCCCGGGACAGGGGCTCTACGAGCAGTACTTC	CSVGPGQGLYEQYF
TRBV10-3	TRBD2	TRBJ2-1	once	TGTGCCATCAGTGGGGTCCGGGAGGGCCCTAGCTCCTACAATGAGCAGTTCTTC	CAISGVREGPSSYNEQFF
TRBV5-6	.	TRBJ1-1	few	TGTGCCAGCAGCAACCGGGGGATCTCTGAAGCTTTCTTT	CASSNRGISEAFF
TRBV15	.	TRBJ1-4	few	TGTGCCACCAGCCCCGGCGCGAATGAAAAACTGTTTTTT	CATSPGANEKLFF
TRBV15	.	TRBJ2-7	.	TGTGCCACCAGCTGGGGGTTTGAGGAGCAGTACTTC	CATSWGFEEQYF
TRBV5-4	.	TRBJ2-3	.	TGTGCCAGCAGCAGACTACACACAGATACGCAGTATTTT	CASSRLHTDTQYF
TRBV6-1	.	TRBJ1-3	.	TGTGCCAGCAGTGAAGGGGGAAATAGTGGAAACACCATATATTTT	CASSEGGNSGNTIYF
TRBV5-6	.	TRBJ1-5	few	TGTGCCAGCAGCTTGGACCCGGATAATCAGCCCCAGCATTTT	CASSLDPDNQPQHF
TRBV7-2	.	TRBJ1-1	.	TGTGCCAGCAGCTCGACTCTGATCACTGAAGCTTTCTTT	CASSSTLITEAFF
TRBV30	.	TRBJ2-3	.	TGTGCCTGGAGCGGGATCAGCACAGATACGCAGTATTTT	CAWSGISTDTQYF